This TCR beta chain was identified during a study of T-cell reconstitution after alpha-beta-depleted transplantation in children. Overall study findings and caveats: Expanded graft clones, several hundred of them, were reportedly the source of alpha-beta T cells about two months after transplant. Most T-cell counts and diversity one year after the transplant came from T cells that were newly produced. Some patients owed their high day-60 TCRbeta diversity to surviving recipient T cells and thymic progenitors.

It was with unique molecular identifiers that the TCRbeta library was prepared. TCRdb passed the PCR reads through MiXCR, listing each CDR3 protein once. The sample yields about 260,000 distinct CDR3 sequences, 11% seen once. CDR1 and CDR2 (germline): SQVTM, ANQGSEA. The V end was cut by 3 bases, the J end by 4 bases, with 12 bases between. This CDR3 has 13 residues. The sample holds many counts of this clonotype. As yet, its antigen is unknown. This sequence originates from a male patient aged 2 to 10 who had a stem cell transplant for chronic granulomatous disease, so the T cells may come from the graft donor. The gene calls are TRBV29-1 and TRBJ2-5; D may match TRBD1 or TRBD2 (6 bases each). This material consisted of peripheral blood, taken 180 days after TCRalphabeta/CD19-depleted stem cell transplant. This CDR3 is CSVEVGGRETQYF. As DNA, the CDR3 is TGCAGCGTTGAGGTGGGGGGCCGAGAGACCCAGTACTTC.